Presented here are 17 T cell receptor beta chains from one specimen sequenced in a study of blood T cell repertoires in COVID-19. TCRdb's table, derived via immunoSEQ multiplex PCR, lists solely in-frame clones and lacks some. The sample holds about 39,000 clones, 65% to 90% seen once. The sequenced material came from peripheral blood. The source of these receptors is a human donor in a cohort sampled during active COVID-19.

V is TRBV5-8 and J is TRBJ2-1; 11 nucleotides align to TRBD2. The CDR3 loop spans 16 amino acids. Germline trimming cut 4 bases from V and 2 bases from J; bases unmatched to any gene: 5. The germline gives CDR1 SGHTS, CDR2 YDEGEE. DNA for the CDR3: TGTGCCAGCAGCAAGACTAGCGGGACCACCTACAATGAGCAGTTCTTC. Its translation is CASSKTSGTTYNEQFF. The full variable domain, rest sourced from reference TRBV5-8 and TRBJ2-1, is EAGVTQSPTHLIKTRGQQATLRCSPISGHTSVYWYQQALGLGLQFLLWYDEGEERNRGNFPPRFSGRQFPNYSSELNVNALELEDSALYLCASSKTSGTTYNEQFFGPGTRLTVL.

This clone was counted a few times. The CDR3 DNA reads TGTGCCAGCAGCCCCGGCTACTCAGGTGGAAAACTGTTTTTT. Encoded protein: CASSPGYSGGKLFF. The chain combines TRBV3-1 (or the pseudogene TRBV3-2) with TRBJ1-4; D is ambiguous. CDR3 size: 14 residues. Germline values: CDR1 LGHDT, CDR2 YNNKEL (reference sequence). The V end lost 4 bases, the J end lost 10 bases, and 16 bases lay between the germline ends.

The chain recombines TRBV3-1 (or the pseudogene TRBV3-2) with TRBJ2-3, with a weak D call TRBD2 (7 bases). CDR3 length equals 16 residues. Between the trimmed V and J ends, which lost 6 bases and 7 bases, there was a span of 23 bases. CDR1 is LGHDT, CDR2 YNNKEL, per germline (reference sequence). The CDR3 nucleotides are TGTGCCAGCAGGCAGGCGGGTGGGGGGGGCATGAATACGCAGTATTTT. It codes for CASRQAGGGGMNTQYF.

This chain uses TRBV5-1 with TRBJ1-5, with D tentatively TRBD1 (6 bases). Germline assignment: CDR1 SGHRS and CDR2 YFSETQ. V dropped 4 bases and J dropped 2 bases, with 13 bases sitting between them. This CDR3 region has 15 residues. CDR3: CASSADSGGNQPQHF. The CDR3 DNA follows: TGCGCCAGCAGCGCGGACAGTGGAGGCAATCAGCCCCAGCATTTT.

V gene TRBV4-2 combines with J gene TRBJ1-1; D not certain. The length of the CDR3 is 15 residues. Germline values: CDR1 LGHNA, CDR2 YNFKEQ. Trimming removed 0 bases from V and 0 bases from J, with 8 bases in between. CDR3 nucleotides: TGTGCCAGCAGCCAAGAACACCTCATGAACACTGAAGCTTTCTTT. It translates to CASSQEHLMNTEAFF.

The chain couples TRBV29-1 to TRBJ2-3; D remains ambiguous. CDR3 size: 13 residues. Germline-derived CDR1 and CDR2 are SQVTM and ANQGSEA. Between the trimmed V and J ends, which lost 8 bases and 5 bases, there was a span of 17 bases. The CDR3 loop is CSSLGSARDTQYF. As DNA, the CDR3 is TGCAGCTCCCTTGGAAGCGCACGAGATACGCAGTATTTT.

The rearrangement links TRBV30 to TRBJ1-3, with a possible D match to TRBD1 (5 bases). Germline V gene lookup returns CDR1 GTSNPN and CDR2 SVGIG (reference sequence). This CDR3 is built from 12 residues. Trimming stripped 4 bases from V and 4 bases from J, with 8 bases between. CDR3 bases: TGTGCCTGGATGGAGGGGGGAAACACCATATATTTT. Its protein is CAWMEGGNTIYF.

The DNA for the CDR3 is TGTGCCAGCAGTGTCGACAGGGGCGGAGAGACCCAGTACTTC. This sequence encodes CASSVDRGGETQYF. The rearrangement joins TRBV2 to TRBJ2-5; 8 bases agree with TRBD1. This CDR3 has 14 residues. Germline CDR1 is SNHLY and CDR2 is FYNNEI. J was trimmed by 4 bases and V by 4 bases; bases with no gene match: 5.

V is TRBV6-6 and J is TRBJ2-7; 11 positions agree with TRBD2. Germline CDR1 reads MNHNY; CDR2 reads SVGAGI (reference sequence). The CDR3 is 15 amino acids. Trimming cost V 5 bases and J 3 bases; bases outside gene matches: 6. CDR3 in DNA: TGTGCCAGCAGTACCTCGGGACTAGCGGTCTACGAGCAGTACTTC. Its translation: CASSTSGLAVYEQYF.

This clone was recorded many times. The chain links TRBV7-6 to TRBJ1-6, with 12 bases matching TRBD1. The germline V gene has CDR1 SGHVS and CDR2 FNYEAQ. The CDR3 totals 16 residues. The V and J ends lost 1 base and 7 bases, in that order; junction bases with no gene match: 2. CDR3 sequence: CASSLEGQGANSPLHF. The DNA for the CDR3 is TGTGCCAGCAGCTTAGAGGGACAGGGGGCGAATTCACCCCTCCACTTT.

The chain joins TRBV19 to TRBJ2-7; TRBD2 matches 8 bases. Germline CDR1 reads LNHDA; CDR2 reads SQIVND (reference sequence). The CDR3 sequence is 16 residues long. Losses at the gene ends were 1 base for V and 3 bases for J; bases not matched to a gene: 8. CDR3 DNA sequence: TGTGCCAGTAGTATAGGGGCTAGCGGGCCCTTCTACGAGCAGTACTTC. Protein product: CASSIGASGPFYEQYF.

This rearrangement joins TRBV27 to TRBJ2-1, with D possibly matching TRBD2 (6 bases). The length of the CDR3 is 18 residues. Trimming left V 0 bases short and J 8 bases short, with 23 bases between. Germline V gives CDR1 MNHEY, CDR2 SMNVEV (reference sequence). The CDR3 bases are TGTGCCAGCAGTTTATCGGGCCTTGGCGGGATCGGTTTTGATGAGCAGTTCTTC. Its protein product is CASSLSGLGGIGFDEQFF.

This rearrangement joins TRBV19 to TRBJ2-2; D call uncertain. Per germline, CDR1 LNHDA and CDR2 SQIVND (reference sequence). Trimming took off 1 base at V and 5 bases at J, with 8 bases between the two ends. The CDR3 consists of 14 residues. The CDR3 coding sequence is TGTGCCAGTAGTATAGTAAGAGGAACCGGGGAGCTGTTTTTT. As protein: CASSIVRGTGELFF.

As for this clone: The same CDR3 arises from other DNA sequences in this sample as well. V is TRBV19 and J is TRBJ2-3; 12 bases map to TRBD2. J gave up 2 bases and V 5 bases, and 5 bases lay outside the gene matches. Germline CDR1 reads LNHDA; CDR2 reads SQIVND (reference sequence). The CDR3 loop spans 16 amino acids. In DNA, the CDR3 is TGTGCCAGTAGTGCGACTAGCGGGGGAGACACAGATACGCAGTATTTT. Its translation is CASSATSGGDTDTQYF.

The chain has TRBV18 and TRBJ2-7, with TRBD1 matching over 8 bases. The CDR3 is 15 residues long. V lost 2 bases and J lost 0; bases outside the gene matches: 3. Germline assignment: CDR1 KGHSH and CDR2 LQKENI. This chain's CDR3 is CASSPGQGASYEQYF. The CDR3 region has the DNA TGTGCCAGCTCACCAGGACAGGGTGCCTCCTACGAGCAGTACTTC. The full variable domain, completed using reference TRBV18 and TRBJ2-7, is NAGVMQNPRHLVRRRGQEARLRCSPMKGHSHVYWYRQLPEEGLKFMVYLQKENIIDESGMPKERFSAEFPKEGPSILRIQQVVRGDSAAYFCASSPGQGASYEQYFGPGTRLTVT.

As DNA, the CDR3 is TGTGCCACCGCAGGGGGTCGGGATTCACCCCTCCACTTT. Translation: CATAGGRDSPLHF. The gene calls are TRBV3-1 (or the pseudogene TRBV3-2) and TRBJ1-6, with 7 bases that match TRBD1. Germline V lookup: CDR1 LGHDT, CDR2 YNNKEL (reference sequence). Losses at the gene ends were 10 bases for V and 8 bases for J; bases not matched to a gene: 8. The CDR3 runs to 13 residues.

The chain joins TRBV10-3 to TRBJ2-7; 9 nucleotides match TRBD2. V lost 2 bases to trimming and J lost 3 bases; unmatched junction nucleotides: 5. This CDR3 is 15 amino acids long. CDR1 ENHRY and CDR2 SYGVKD come from the germline V gene. This CDR3 is CAISEGLAGIYEQYF. CDR3 nucleotide sequence: TGTGCCATCAGTGAGGGTCTAGCGGGAATCTACGAGCAGTACTTC.